One and the same sample provided the 25 T cell receptor beta chains below, sequenced in a study of blood T cells in healthy people across ages. Together with a sample-barcoded 5' primer, a J-beta primer mix was included in a second PCR lasting about 7 to 12 cycles. TCRdb analysed the 5' RACE reads with MiXCR anew, one entry per CDR3 protein. The data show 950,000 to 1,200,000 distinct CDR3 sequences, roughly two fifths seen once. Sequenced input: blood. These receptors were collected from a man aged 18 to 30 in good health.

This clonotype occurred a few times. This chain connects TRBV12-3 or TRBV12-4 to TRBJ2-7; the match to TRBD1 covers 10 bases. Trimming removed 7 bases from V and 2 bases from J; junction bases left unmatched: 8. The CDR3 covers 15 residues. CDR3 region: CASTFSGTGAYEQYF. The CDR3 bases are TGTGCCAGCACCTTCTCCGGGACAGGGGCCTACGAGCAGTACTTC.

In this sample, this clonotype turned up many times. V gene TRBV20-1 combines with J gene TRBJ2-1; D is unresolved. Trimming shortened V by 2 bases and J by 4 bases, and 15 bases separated the two germline ends. The CDR3 has 15 amino acids. In germline, CDR1 is DFQATT, CDR2 SNEGSKA (reference sequence). This CDR3 reads CSARNSANDYNEQFF. The CDR3 nucleotides read TGCAGTGCTAGAAACAGCGCGAACGATTACAATGAGCAGTTCTTC.

Worth noting for this clonotype: With a much larger clone just one base away, this may be a read error. The V gene is TRBV3-1, the J gene TRBJ2-3; D call uncertain. CDR1 and CDR2 (germline): LGHDT, YNNKEL (reference sequence). The CDR3 has 15 residues. The CDR3 loop is CASNQDSGVRDTQYF. CDR3 DNA sequence: TGTGCCAGCAACCAAGATAGTGGCGTGCGGGATACGCAGTATTTT.

Turning to this clonotype: One end of the junction varies from germline; a read error may be responsible. The rearrangement links TRBV5-6 to TRBJ2-4, with D perhaps TRBD1 (6 bases). Germline V lookup: CDR1 SGHDT, CDR2 YYEEEE. The CDR3 totals 17 residues. The CDR3 coding sequence is TGTACCAGCAGCTTAATCGGCGACAGGCTAGCCAAAAACATTCAGTACTTC. This encodes CTSSLIGDRLAKNIQYF.

This chain connects TRBV9 to TRBJ2-1; D not resolved. The germline CDR1 and CDR2 sequences are SGDLS and YYNGEE. V lost 1 base and J lost 5, with 10 bases in between. This CDR3 region has 14 residues. CDR3: CASSVTQAHNEQFF. As DNA, the CDR3 is TGTGCCAGCAGCGTAACCCAGGCCCACAATGAGCAGTTCTTC.

A few counts support this clonotype. The gene calls are TRBV21-1 and TRBJ2-1; whether TRBD2, the table's D call, matches the DNA was not checked. TRBV21-1 constitutes a pseudogene. There are 14 residues in the CDR3. The CDR3 DNA reads TGTGCCAGCACCTCCACGGGGTCCTCTCATGAGCAGTTCTTC. It encodes CASTSTGSSHEQFF.

A word on this clonotype: A read error may account for a junction end that differs from germline. The chain has TRBV10-3 and TRBJ2-1, with D tentatively TRBD1 (6 bases). Germline V gene lookup returns CDR1 ENHRY and CDR2 SYGVKD. The CDR3 is 11 amino acids. The CDR3 DNA reads TGTGTCATCAGCCCTACAGGGAAGCAGTTCTTC. Translation: CVISPTGKQFF.

In its sample, this clonotype was seen a few times. This chain links TRBV5-5 with TRBJ2-2; D is possibly TRBD1 (5 bases). Germline CDR1 is SGHKS and CDR2 is YYEKEE (reference sequence). The V end was cut by 3 bases, the J end by 2 bases, with 11 bases between. The CDR3 is made up of 15 amino acids. In nucleotides, the CDR3 is TGTGCCAGCAGCTGGGGCGAGTACAACACCGGGGAGCTGTTTTTT. This codes for CASSWGEYNTGELFF.

There are a few counts of this clonotype. V is TRBV29-1 and J is TRBJ1-1; D is unresolved. V gave up 1 base and J gave up 11 bases, with 14 bases separating them. This CDR3 has 12 residues. CDR1 is SQVTM, CDR2 ANQGSEA, per germline. The CDR3 loop reads CSVEVEGRDAFF. The CDR3 DNA reads TGCAGCGTTGAAGTCGAGGGAAGAGACGCTTTCTTT.

This clonotype is a singleton in its sample. The chain joins TRBV10-3 to TRBJ1-1, with TRBD1 matching over 10 bases. V trimming: 5 bases; J trimming: 5 bases; junction bases outside the gene matches: 8. This CDR3 spans 15 amino acids. Germline lookup yields CDR1 ENHRY and CDR2 SYGVKD. CDR3 region: CAISKGQGRGTEAFF. The CDR3, as DNA: TGTGCCATCAGTAAGGGACAGGGGCGAGGGACTGAAGCTTTCTTT.

This clonotype was counted a single time. The chain recombines TRBV14 with TRBJ1-3; D is unresolved. The CDR3 extends over 12 amino acids. V dropped 0 bases and J dropped 12 bases, with 9 bases sitting between them. CDR1 and CDR2 (germline): SGHDN, FVKESK. In DNA, the CDR3 is TGTGCCAGCAGCCAAGATCGCAGCCTCATATATTTT. It translates to CASSQDRSLIYF.

The rearrangement links TRBV30 to TRBJ2-6; weak D call: TRBD1 (6 bases). The germline V gene has CDR1 GTSNPN and CDR2 SVGIG (reference sequence). Trimming took 0 bases from V and 1 from J, leaving 19 bases between them. The length of the CDR3 is 19 residues. CDR3 region: CAWSVRAGAEVSGANVLTF. The CDR3 region has the DNA TGTGCCTGGAGTGTACGGGCAGGGGCTGAAGTGTCTGGGGCCAACGTCCTGACTTTC. Together with reference TRBV30 and TRBJ2-6, the CDR3 gives the full variable domain: SQTIHQWPATLVQPVGSPLSLECTVEGTSNPNLYWYRQAAGRGLQLLFYSVGIGQISSEVPQNLSASRPQDRQFILSSKKLLLSDSGFYLCAWSVRAGAEVSGANVLTFGAGSRLTVL.

V is TRBV5-1 and J is TRBJ2-3; TRBD2 agrees at 13 bases. The junction had 4 bases not matched to a gene; V was cut back by 4 bases and J by 5 bases. This CDR3 comprises 15 residues. CDR1 and CDR2 (germline): SGHRS, YFSETQ. The CDR3 protein is CASSTSGGAIDTQYF. As DNA, the CDR3 is TGCGCCAGCAGCACTAGCGGGGGGGCTATAGATACGCAGTATTTT.

This clonotype was observed a handful of times. The chain uses TRBV18 and TRBJ2-3; D could derive from TRBD1 or TRBD2 (5 bases each). There are 15 residues in the CDR3. Germline V gene data show CDR1 as KGHSH and CDR2 as LQKENI. Between the trimmed V and J ends, which lost 1 base and 2 bases, there was a span of 10 bases. CDR3 nucleotide sequence: TGTGCCAGCTCACCACGAGGGGCAGTCACAGATACGCAGTATTTT. It translates to CASSPRGAVTDTQYF.

V usage is TRBV10-3 and J usage is TRBJ2-2; 8 bases fit TRBD2. The CDR3 is made up of 14 amino acids. J gave up 7 bases and V 8 bases, and 9 bases lay outside the gene matches. CDR1 is ENHRY and CDR2 is SYGVKD in the germline V gene. This chain's CDR3 is CAIGSGARNGELFF. The CDR3 nucleotides are TGTGCCATCGGTAGCGGGGCGCGGAACGGGGAGCTGTTTTTT.

Only a few counts were recorded for this clonotype. The rearrangement uses TRBV7-9 and TRBJ1-2; D ambiguous. The CDR3 has 15 amino acids. Per germline, CDR1 SEHNR and CDR2 FQNEAQ (reference sequence). The V end lost 5 bases, the J end lost 6 bases, and 19 bases lay between the germline ends. The CDR3 DNA is TGTGCCAGCAGCCAAAATAATTTGGGAAATCATGGCTACACCTTC. Residues: CASSQNNLGNHGYTF.

The chain recombines TRBV12-3 or TRBV12-4 with TRBJ2-1; TRBD2 might be the D (5 bases). This CDR3 is 15 amino acids long. V was clipped by 5 bases and J by 1 base, with 12 bases between them. Here the CDR3 reads CASSAGGGSYNEQFF. The DNA of the CDR3 is TGTGCCAGCAGTGCGGGTGGCGGGTCCTACAATGAGCAGTTCTTC.

Only a few counts were recorded for this clonotype. The chain employs TRBV20-1 and TRBJ1-2; D is unclear. The germline V and J ends were trimmed by 6 bases and 0 bases, with 14 bases remaining between them. The CDR3 has 14 residues. Germline V gives CDR1 DFQATT, CDR2 SNEGSKA (reference sequence). The CDR3 loop reads CSATPDGTNYGYTF. The DNA for the CDR3 is TGCAGTGCAACCCCGGACGGGACTAACTATGGCTACACCTTC.

This clonotype has more than one count but fewer than ten. The chain has TRBV12-3 or TRBV12-4 and TRBJ2-3; D possibly corresponds to TRBD1 (5 bases). CDR3 length equals 15 residues. V gave up 3 bases and J gave up 2 bases, with 12 bases separating them. CDR3 in DNA: TGTGCCAGCAGTTTCAGGGTCCGAAACACAGATACGCAGTATTTT. This gives the protein CASSFRVRNTDTQYF.

The chain uses TRBV5-1 and TRBJ2-2; 10 nucleotides align to TRBD2. The CDR3 consists of 19 residues. Per the germline V gene, CDR1 is SGHRS and CDR2 is YFSETQ. V trimming: 3 bases; J trimming: 2 bases; junction bases outside the gene matches: 13. The CDR3 DNA reads TGCGCCAGCAGCTCCTATCCTAGCGGGGGAGTACTAAACACCGGGGAGCTGTTTTTT. Translation: CASSSYPSGGVLNTGELFF.

The chain joins TRBV18 to TRBJ1-4, with 7 bases that match TRBD1. The J segment lost 3 bases and the V segment lost 3 bases, leaving 4 bases of the junction unmatched. CDR1 and CDR2 (germline): KGHSH, LQKENI. The CDR3 has 15 residues. The CDR3 protein is CASSPQGTANEKLFF. CDR3 in DNA: TGTGCCAGCTCACCTCAAGGGACAGCTAATGAAAAACTGTTTTTT. The full variable domain, in which reference TRBV18 and TRBJ1-4 provide the parts outside the CDR3, is NAGVMQNPRHLVRRRGQEARLRCSPMKGHSHVYWYRQLPEEGLKFMVYLQKENIIDESGMPKERFSAEFPKEGPSILRIQQVVRGDSAAYFCASSPQGTANEKLFFGSGTQLSVL.

V is TRBV9 and J is TRBJ1-2, with D possibly being TRBD1 (6 bases). CDR1 and CDR2 from the germline V gene are SGDLS and YYNGEE. CDR3 length: 12 amino acids. Trimming cost V 5 bases and J 4 bases, with 9 bases left between them. CDR3 sequence (DNA): TGTGCCAGCAGGGACAGAATCTATGGCTACACCTTC. This codes for CASRDRIYGYTF.

The chain joins TRBV6-2 or TRBV6-3 to TRBJ2-5; D is unresolved. The germline CDR1 and CDR2 sequences are MNHEY and SVGEGT. With 6 bases removed from V and 7 bases from J, the gap between germline ends came to 9 bases. The CDR3 extends over 11 amino acids. CDR3 in DNA: TGTGCCAGCAGCTACGTGGGGACCCAGTACTTC. Translating gives CASSYVGTQYF.

This clonotype was seen more than once but under ten times. The rearrangement links TRBV5-1 to TRBJ1-1, with 9 bases identical to TRBD1. Germline V lookup: CDR1 SGHRS, CDR2 YFSETQ. The CDR3 loop spans 14 amino acids. Trimming took 6 bases from V and 3 from J; bases not matched to a gene: 6. CDR3 sequence: CASNYDRGDTEAFF. The CDR3 bases are TGCGCCAGCAACTACGACAGGGGGGACACTGAAGCTTTCTTT.

The chain combines TRBV20-1 with TRBJ2-5; 9 bases agree with TRBD2. V was clipped by 0 bases and J by 11 bases; unmatched bases: 16. The germline gives CDR1 DFQATT, CDR2 SNEGSKA (reference sequence). This CDR3 has 16 amino acids. This CDR3 is CSARDSKRGVDNEQYF. DNA for the CDR3: TGCAGTGCTAGAGATAGCAAGCGGGGGGTTGACAATGAGCAGTACTTC.